These 18 T cell receptor beta chains were all obtained from the same sample, sequenced in a study of radiotherapy plus CTLA-4 blockade in lung cancer. Assay: immunoSEQ multiplex PCR; the TCRdb copy retains only in-frame clones and omits some. Here the sample spans about 66,000 clones, approximately 83% being singletons. Material: peripheral blood, obtained from a patient treated with radiotherapy plus ipilimumab. Receptors originate from a human donor with non-small cell lung cancer who had a partial response to radiotherapy plus ipilimumab.

There are many counts of this clone. The V call is TRBV9, the J call TRBJ2-3; D may be TRBD2 (5 bases). Trimming left V 0 bases short and J 4 bases short, with 6 bases between. In germline, CDR1 is SGDLS, CDR2 YYNGEE. This CDR3 has 13 amino acids. The CDR3 DNA follows: TGTGCCAGCAGCGTAGGGGAGTCAGATACGCAGTATTTT. This translates into CASSVGESDTQYF.

The chain uses TRBV10-3 and TRBJ2-5, with 10 bases matching TRBD1. From germline, CDR1 is ENHRY and CDR2 SYGVKD. Trimming cost V 4 bases and J 5 bases; bases outside gene matches: 7. The CDR3 covers 15 residues. The CDR3 region is CAISADRGGSETQYF. CDR3 sequence (DNA): TGTGCCATCAGTGCGGACAGGGGGGGCAGCGAGACCCAGTACTTC.

This chain uses TRBV5-1 with TRBJ2-2; D is unclear. The CDR3 contains 14 residues. CDR1 and CDR2 (germline): SGHRS, YFSETQ. V lost 0 bases to trimming and J lost 3 bases, with 6 bases between them. CDR3 DNA sequence: TGCGCCAGCAGCTTGGTTGGGCACACCGGGGAGCTGTTTTTT. This sequence encodes CASSLVGHTGELFF.

The chain has TRBV9 and TRBJ2-7; perhaps TRBD1 as D (6 bases). The V gene lost 0 bases and the J gene lost 6 bases, with 13 bases spanning the gap. The CDR3 is 14 amino acids. CDR1 and CDR2 (germline): SGDLS, YYNGEE. The CDR3 region has the DNA TGTGCCAGCAGCGTAGGGCTGCCCAGGGGCGAGCAGTACTTC. Its translation is CASSVGLPRGEQYF.

This chain joins TRBV5-1 and TRBJ1-1; D gene unclear. Germline assignment: CDR1 SGHRS and CDR2 YFSETQ. This CDR3 contains 14 residues. V was trimmed by 4 bases and J by 0 bases, leaving 10 bases between them. The CDR3 reads CASSSREMNTEAFF. DNA for the CDR3: TGCGCCAGCAGCAGCCGGGAGATGAACACTGAAGCTTTCTTT.

This chain links TRBV10-1 with TRBJ2-3, with 7 bases matching TRBD2. CDR3 size: 13 residues. V was clipped by 0 bases and J by 10 bases; unmatched bases: 4. Germline CDR1 is WNHNN and CDR2 is SYGVQD (reference sequence). DNA for the CDR3: TGCGCCAGCAGTGAGTCGAGGACTAGTCCGCAGTATTTT. This gives the protein CASSESRTSPQYF.

The V gene is TRBV5-1, the J gene TRBJ1-1; weak D call: TRBD1 (5 bases). Germline assignment: CDR1 SGHRS and CDR2 YFSETQ. The V gene lost 2 bases and the J gene lost 3 bases, with 14 bases spanning the gap. This CDR3 region has 15 residues. The CDR3 is CASSLIPGGDTEAFF. The CDR3 DNA is TGCGCCAGCAGCTTAATACCTGGGGGGGACACTGAAGCTTTCTTT. Full variable domain (remainder filled in from reference TRBV5-1 and TRBJ1-1): KAGVTQTPRYLIKTRGQQVTLSCSPISGHRSVSWYQQTPGQGLQFLFEYFSETQRNKGNFPGRFSGRQFSNSRSEMNVSTLELGDSALYLCASSLIPGGDTEAFFGQGTRLTVV.

The gene calls are TRBV10-1 and TRBJ2-7, with 8 bases identical to TRBD1. Germline-derived CDR1 and CDR2 are WNHNN and SYGVQD (reference sequence). CDR3 length equals 14 residues. Germline trimming cut 6 bases from V and 0 bases from J; bases unmatched to any gene: 4. CDR3 sequence reads: CASSRDRFSYEQYF. The CDR3 nucleotides read TGCGCCAGCAGCCGGGACAGGTTCTCCTACGAGCAGTACTTC.

The chain recombines TRBV6-5 with TRBJ2-7; D might be TRBD1 (6 bases). Trimming took 6 bases from V and 2 from J, leaving 14 bases between them. CDR3 length: 14 amino acids. The V gene's germline CDR1 is MNHEY and CDR2 SVGAGI. The CDR3 DNA is TGTGCCAGCAGAACCAGGGACACCACCTACGAGCAGTACTTC. It is translated as CASRTRDTTYEQYF.

The chain employs TRBV7-3 and TRBJ1-2; D remains ambiguous. Trimming took off 5 bases at V and 8 bases at J, with 15 bases between the two ends. Germline loops: CDR1 SGHTA, CDR2 FQGTGA. The CDR3 runs to 13 residues. CDR3 bases: TGTGCCAGCAGCCCTGTTCCCTCCCAGGGCTACACCTTC. Amino acids: CASSPVPSQGYTF.

The table lists this clone with a count of one. The chain uses TRBV27 and TRBJ2-3; D is unresolved. Per germline, CDR1 MNHEY and CDR2 SMNVEV (reference sequence). There are 13 residues in the CDR3. Trimming left V 4 bases short and J 5 bases short, with 10 bases between. In nucleotides, the CDR3 is TGTGCCAGCAGTTCAGACTTGGGAGATACGCAGTATTTT. Amino acids: CASSSDLGDTQYF.

This rearrangement joins TRBV27 to TRBJ2-1; TRBD1 agrees at 9 bases. CDR3 length equals 14 residues. J was trimmed by 5 bases and V by 6 bases; bases with no gene match: 5. Germline V gene lookup returns CDR1 MNHEY and CDR2 SMNVEV (reference sequence). CDR3 DNA sequence: TGTGCCAGCAGCCACAGGGGGCCGAACAATGAGCAGTTCTTC. Translation gives CASSHRGPNNEQFF.

V is TRBV18 and J is TRBJ1-1; D is perhaps TRBD1 (5 bases). Trimming shortened V by 1 base and J by 5 bases, and 5 bases separated the two germline ends. CDR1 and CDR2 (germline): KGHSH, LQKENI. The CDR3 contains 12 residues. This CDR3 reads CASSPQGTEAFF. Here the CDR3 DNA reads TGTGCCAGCTCACCACAGGGGACTGAAGCTTTCTTT.

The chain combines TRBV28 with TRBJ2-6; perhaps TRBD2 as D (6 bases). Trimming stripped 8 bases from V and 0 bases from J, with 14 bases between. Germline V lookup: CDR1 MDHEN, CDR2 SYDVKM. This CDR3 contains 16 residues. The CDR3 DNA follows: TGTGCCAGCGAGGAGGGCAGATACTCTGGGGCCAACGTCCTGACTTTC. This gives the protein CASEEGRYSGANVLTF.

J is TRBJ1-1 and V is TRBV9, with D maybe TRBD1 (6 bases). CDR1 is SGDLS, CDR2 YYNGEE, per germline. V was trimmed by 5 bases and J by 0 bases, leaving 14 bases between them. The CDR3 has 15 amino acids. The CDR3 nucleotides are TGTGCCAGCAGTACTAGAGGACAGCTGAACACTGAAGCTTTCTTT. This gives the protein CASSTRGQLNTEAFF.

The J gene is TRBJ2-7, the V gene TRBV5-5; 8 bases line up with TRBD2. Trimming at V came to 3 bases and at J to 1 base, leaving 6 bases not matched to a gene. Germline V gene sequence: CDR1 SGHKS, CDR2 YYEKEE (reference sequence). The CDR3 covers 15 residues. CDR3 DNA: TGTGCCAGCAGCTGGACTAGCAGCTTTTCCTACGAGCAGTACTTC. It is translated as CASSWTSSFSYEQYF.

V is TRBV28 and J is TRBJ1-2; the match to TRBD1 covers 8 bases. The CDR3 is 16 residues long. Germline V gene data show CDR1 as MDHEN and CDR2 as SYDVKM. With 3 bases clipped from V and 8 bases from J, the junction kept 14 bases outside the gene matches. The CDR3, as DNA: TGTGCCAGCAGTTTGAGTGGTTCAGGGGGCGGGGGCGGCTACACCTTC. Amino acids: CASSLSGSGGGGGYTF.

The V call is TRBV19, the J call TRBJ2-2; the match to TRBD2 covers 9 bases. This CDR3 is built from 15 residues. Germline CDR1 and CDR2: LNHDA and SQIVND (reference sequence). Unmatched junction bases numbered 6, after V lost 3 bases and J lost 7 bases. Here the CDR3 reads CASSMGLAGGGELFF. The CDR3 region has the DNA TGTGCCAGTAGTATGGGACTAGCAGGCGGCGGGGAGCTGTTTTTT.